This T cell receptor beta chain originates from a study of T cell changes during pregnancy in multiple sclerosis. Assay: immunoSEQ multiplex PCR; the TCRdb copy retains only in-frame clones and omits some. The table has tens of thousands of clones, around nine tenths seen once. Looked up from germline, CDR1 is SGHTA and CDR2 is FQGNSA. Trimming took off 5 bases at V and 7 bases at J, with 24 bases between the two ends. The CDR3 is made up of 16 amino acids. Material: CD8+ T cells from peripheral blood mononuclear cells, obtained in the first trimester of pregnancy. The chain is built from TRBV7-2 and TRBJ2-7; tentatively, D is TRBD2 (5 bases). This sequence was found in a female donor in good health, enrolled as a control in a pregnancy study. This CDR3 reads CASSPTPWAPTGEQYF. CDR3 coding DNA: TGTGCCAGCAGCCCTACGCCTTGGGCCCCGACGGGGGAGCAGTACTTC.